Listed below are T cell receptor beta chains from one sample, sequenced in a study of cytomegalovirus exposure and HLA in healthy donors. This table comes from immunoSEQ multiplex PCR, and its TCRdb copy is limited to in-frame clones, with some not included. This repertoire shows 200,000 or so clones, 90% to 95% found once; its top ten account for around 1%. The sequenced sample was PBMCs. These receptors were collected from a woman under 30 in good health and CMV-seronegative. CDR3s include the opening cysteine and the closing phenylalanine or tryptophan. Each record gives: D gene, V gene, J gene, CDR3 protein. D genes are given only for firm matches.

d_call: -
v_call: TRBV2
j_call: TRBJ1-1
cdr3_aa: CASRAGVETTEAFF

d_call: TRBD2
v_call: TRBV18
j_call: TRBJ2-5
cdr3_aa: CASSPPGLAGGQKRETQYF

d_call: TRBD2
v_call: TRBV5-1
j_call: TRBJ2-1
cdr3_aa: CASSPGGRTYNEQFF

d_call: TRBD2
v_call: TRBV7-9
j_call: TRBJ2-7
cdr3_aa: CASSRAERENDEQYF

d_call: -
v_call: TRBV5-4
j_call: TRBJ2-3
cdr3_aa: CASSLEPLEYTDTQYF

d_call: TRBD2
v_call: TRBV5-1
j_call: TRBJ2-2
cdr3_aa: CASSKLAGGPAGELFF

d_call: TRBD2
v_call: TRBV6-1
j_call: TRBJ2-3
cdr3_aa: CASSPLAGGVDTQYF

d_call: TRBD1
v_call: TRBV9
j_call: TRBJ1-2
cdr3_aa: CASSGGTGVIYGYTF

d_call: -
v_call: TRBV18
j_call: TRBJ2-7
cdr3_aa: CASSPITSEQYF

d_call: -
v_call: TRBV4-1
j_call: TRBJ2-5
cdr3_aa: CASSQTTLMTASQETQYF

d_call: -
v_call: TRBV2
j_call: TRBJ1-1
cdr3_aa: CASTLSRGFMNTEAFF

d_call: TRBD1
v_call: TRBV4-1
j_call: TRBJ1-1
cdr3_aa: CASSQDGQGASAFF

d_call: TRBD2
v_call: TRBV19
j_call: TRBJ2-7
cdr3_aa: CASSGLAGYGEQYF

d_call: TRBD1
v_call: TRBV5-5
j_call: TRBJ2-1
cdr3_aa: CASTQTGDEQFF

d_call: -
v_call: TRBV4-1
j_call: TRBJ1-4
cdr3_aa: CASSQPTGSATNEKLFF

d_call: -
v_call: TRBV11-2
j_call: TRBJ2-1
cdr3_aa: CASVASSYNEQFF

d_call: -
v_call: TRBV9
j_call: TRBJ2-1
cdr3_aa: CASSVGPGGRTTYNEQFF

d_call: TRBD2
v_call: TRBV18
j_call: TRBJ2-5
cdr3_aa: CASSPLPSGSQETQYF

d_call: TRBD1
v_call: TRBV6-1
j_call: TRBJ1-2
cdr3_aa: CASGGQVGYTF

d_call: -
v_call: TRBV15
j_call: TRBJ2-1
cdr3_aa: CATSTWTPSYNEQFF

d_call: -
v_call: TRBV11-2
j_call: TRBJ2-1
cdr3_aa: CASSLMGGSTSPFRQFF

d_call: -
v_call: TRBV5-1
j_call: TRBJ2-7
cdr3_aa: CASRGSGVFHEQYF

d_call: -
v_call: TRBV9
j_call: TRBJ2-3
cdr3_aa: CASSVVGSPTDTQYF

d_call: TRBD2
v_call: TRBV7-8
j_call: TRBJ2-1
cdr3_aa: CASSPTSGRFNEQFF

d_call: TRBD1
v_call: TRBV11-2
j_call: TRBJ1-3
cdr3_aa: CASSGHGTETGNTIYF

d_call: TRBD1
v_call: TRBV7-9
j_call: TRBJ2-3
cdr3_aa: CASSSRTGGITDTQYF

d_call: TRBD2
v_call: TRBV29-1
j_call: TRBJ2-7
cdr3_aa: CSVESAGVRGYEQYF

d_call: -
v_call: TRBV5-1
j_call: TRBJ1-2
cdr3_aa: CASSRDTSYGYTF

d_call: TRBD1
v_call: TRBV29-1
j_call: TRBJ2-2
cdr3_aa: CSVDDRGASGELFF

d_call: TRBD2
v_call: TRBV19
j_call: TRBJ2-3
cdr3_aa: CASRASTGLAGVDTQYF

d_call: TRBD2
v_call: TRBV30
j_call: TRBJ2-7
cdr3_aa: CAWSVTSGRIGEQYF

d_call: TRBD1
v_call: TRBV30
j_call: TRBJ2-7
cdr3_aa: CAWEGQETYEQYF

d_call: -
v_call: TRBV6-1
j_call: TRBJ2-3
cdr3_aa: CASSEASRTDTQYF

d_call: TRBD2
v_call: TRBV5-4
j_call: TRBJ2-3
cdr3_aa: CASSMTSGRTTSTDTQYF

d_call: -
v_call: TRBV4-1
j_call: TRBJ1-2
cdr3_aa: CASSQDQGPSGYTF

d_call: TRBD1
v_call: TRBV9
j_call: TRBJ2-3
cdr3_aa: CASSVGGGRGTDTQYF

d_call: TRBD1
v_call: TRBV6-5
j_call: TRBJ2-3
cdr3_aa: CASSDRGNRYF

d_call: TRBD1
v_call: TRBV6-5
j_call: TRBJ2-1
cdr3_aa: CASSKPGTAYNEQFF

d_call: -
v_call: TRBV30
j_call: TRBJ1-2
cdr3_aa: CAWSEGGGRHGYTF

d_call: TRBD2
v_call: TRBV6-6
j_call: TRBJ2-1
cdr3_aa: CASSPRGTSEHEQFF

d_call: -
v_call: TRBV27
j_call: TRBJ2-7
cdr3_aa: CASSFAGISYEQYF

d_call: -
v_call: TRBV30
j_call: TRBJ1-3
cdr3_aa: CAWSFRDSGNTIYF

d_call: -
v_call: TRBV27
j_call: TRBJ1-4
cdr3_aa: CASSPTGGPNEKLFF

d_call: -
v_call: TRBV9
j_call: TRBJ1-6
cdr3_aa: CASSSFGGGSSYNSPLHF

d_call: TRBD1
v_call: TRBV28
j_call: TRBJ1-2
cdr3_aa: CASSSLGQGAYGYTF

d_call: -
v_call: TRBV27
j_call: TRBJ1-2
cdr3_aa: CASGAIYGYTF

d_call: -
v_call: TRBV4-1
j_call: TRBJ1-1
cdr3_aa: CASSLTVNTEAFF

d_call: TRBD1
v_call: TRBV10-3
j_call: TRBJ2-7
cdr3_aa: CAISGNTGGLSYEQYF

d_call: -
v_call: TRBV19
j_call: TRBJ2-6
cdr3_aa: CASSIRKLEKSGANVLTF